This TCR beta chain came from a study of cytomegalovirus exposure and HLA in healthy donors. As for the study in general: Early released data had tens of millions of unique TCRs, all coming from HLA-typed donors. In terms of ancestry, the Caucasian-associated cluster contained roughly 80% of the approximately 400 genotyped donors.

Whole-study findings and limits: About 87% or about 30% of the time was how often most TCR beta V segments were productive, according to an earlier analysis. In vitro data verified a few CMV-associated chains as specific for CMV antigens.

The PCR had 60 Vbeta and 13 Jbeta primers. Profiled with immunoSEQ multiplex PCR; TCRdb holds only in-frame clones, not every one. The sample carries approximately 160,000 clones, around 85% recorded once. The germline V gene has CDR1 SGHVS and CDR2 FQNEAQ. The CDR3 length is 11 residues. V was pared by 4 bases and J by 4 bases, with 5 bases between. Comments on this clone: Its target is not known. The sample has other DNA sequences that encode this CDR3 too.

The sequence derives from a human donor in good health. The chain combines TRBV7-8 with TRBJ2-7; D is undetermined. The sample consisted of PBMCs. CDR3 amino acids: CASSSAYEQYF. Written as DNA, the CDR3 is TGTGCCAGCAGCTCCGCGTACGAGCAGTACTTC.